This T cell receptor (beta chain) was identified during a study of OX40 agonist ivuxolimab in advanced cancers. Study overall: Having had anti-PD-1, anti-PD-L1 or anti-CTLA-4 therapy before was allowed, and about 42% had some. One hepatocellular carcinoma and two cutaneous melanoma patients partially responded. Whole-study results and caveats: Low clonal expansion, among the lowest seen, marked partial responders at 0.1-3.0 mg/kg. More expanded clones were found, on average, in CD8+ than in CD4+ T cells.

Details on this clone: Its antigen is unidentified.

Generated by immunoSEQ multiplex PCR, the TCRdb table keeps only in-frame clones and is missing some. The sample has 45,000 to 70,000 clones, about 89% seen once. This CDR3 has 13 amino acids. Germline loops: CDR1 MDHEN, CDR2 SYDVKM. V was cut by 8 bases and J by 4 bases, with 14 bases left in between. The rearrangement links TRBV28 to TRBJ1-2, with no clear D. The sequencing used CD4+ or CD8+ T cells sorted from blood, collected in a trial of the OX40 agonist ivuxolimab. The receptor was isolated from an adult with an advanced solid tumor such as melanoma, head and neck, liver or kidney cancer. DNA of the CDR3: TGTGCCAGCGCGAGCGGCCGACTCTATGGCTACACCTTC. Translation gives CASASGRLYGYTF.